These 2 T cell receptor beta chains were all obtained from the same sample, sequenced in a study of control samples from healthy donors and cancer patients. The repertoire was sequenced with immunoSEQ multiplex PCR; TCRdb's copy has only in-frame clones and lacks some. The table records about 21,000 clones, around four fifths of them present only once. Material: PBMCs. The receptor source for this set is a man aged 55 to 70 with colorectal cancer.

The chain has TRBV5-5 and TRBJ1-1; D not resolved. The CDR3 is 13 residues long. V gave up 4 bases and J gave up 2 bases, with 9 bases separating them. CDR1 SGHKS and CDR2 YYEKEE come from the germline V gene (reference sequence). CDR3: CASSRRVNTEAFF. Here the CDR3 DNA reads TGTGCCAGCAGCCGGCGAGTTAACACTGAAGCTTTCTTT.

Only one count was recorded for this clone. This chain uses TRBV19 with TRBJ1-2; D is uncertain. Germline CDR1 reads LNHDA; CDR2 reads SQIVND (reference sequence). V shed 4 bases and J shed 4 bases, with 4 bases lying between them. The CDR3 spans 11 residues. CDR3 DNA: TGTGCCAGTAGTAACGGCTATGGCTACACCTTC. It specifies CASSNGYGYTF.